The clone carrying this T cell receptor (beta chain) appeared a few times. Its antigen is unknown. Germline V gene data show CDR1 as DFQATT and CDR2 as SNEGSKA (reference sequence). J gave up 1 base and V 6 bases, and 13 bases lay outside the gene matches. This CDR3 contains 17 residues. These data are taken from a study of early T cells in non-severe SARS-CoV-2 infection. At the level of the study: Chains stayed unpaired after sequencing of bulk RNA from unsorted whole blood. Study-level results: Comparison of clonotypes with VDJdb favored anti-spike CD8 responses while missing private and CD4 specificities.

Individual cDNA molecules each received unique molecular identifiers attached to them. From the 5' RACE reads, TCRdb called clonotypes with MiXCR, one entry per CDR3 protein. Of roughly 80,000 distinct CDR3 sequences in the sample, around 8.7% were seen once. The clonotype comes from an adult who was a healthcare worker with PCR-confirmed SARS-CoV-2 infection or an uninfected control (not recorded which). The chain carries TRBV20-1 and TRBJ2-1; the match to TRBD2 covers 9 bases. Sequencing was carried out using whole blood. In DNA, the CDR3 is TGCAGTGCCATACCCCTCTGGAGCGGGAGGTCCTACAATGAGCAGTTCTTC. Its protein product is CSAIPLWSGRSYNEQFF.